Listed below are T cell receptor beta chains from one sample, sequenced in a study of blood T cell repertoires in COVID-19. The table came from immunoSEQ multiplex PCR; TCRdb's copy has only in-frame clones and leaves some out. Among roughly 160,000 clones listed, about 80% were seen once. Sequencing used PBMCs or T cells enriched from blood (not recorded which). Receptor source: a woman between 65 and 79 years old in a cohort exposed to, infected with or recovered from COVID-19 (not recorded which). Both conserved end residues are part of each CDR3. Clone size, where shown, is once, few, many, or a class for clones that have expanded.

.,TRBJ2-3,TRBV9,CASSAPGLVSGAQYF
few,TRBJ1-5,TRBV19,CASRDRDGSYQPQHF
.,TRBJ2-5,TRBV29-1,CSHTHEAGGPEETQYF
.,TRBJ1-1,TRBV7-9,CASSPGRGQSNPEAFF
.,TRBJ2-3,TRBV28,CASSSGAWRGISDTQYF
.,TRBJ2-3,TRBV12-3/TRBV12-4,CATQGTHGTQYF
.,TRBJ1-4,TRBV28,CASRSHRGHEKLFF
.,TRBJ2-1,TRBV6-5,CASSYYLSGYEQFF
.,TRBJ1-5,TRBV6-5,CASNPTGIMGQPQHF
.,TRBJ2-1,TRBV19,CASSNAGTSGKNEQFF
.,TRBJ1-1,TRBV7-2,CASSSVGAGTEAFF
.,TRBJ2-5,TRBV11-2,CASSFSLTSRNQETQYF
few,TRBJ2-2,TRBV15,CATSPRGYTGELFF
.,TRBJ2-1,TRBV2,CASSASGRALNNEQFF
.,TRBJ2-1,TRBV5-1,CASSSGSGSPSYNEQFF
.,TRBJ2-2,TRBV5-1,CASSLAYGELFF
.,TRBJ2-3,TRBV20-1,CSASTRVGDTQYF
once,TRBJ2-3,TRBV7-9,CASSLEGHTDTQYF
.,TRBJ1-1,TRBV18,CASSPWGQTNTEAFF
.,TRBJ2-7,TRBV7-2,CASNMDSGGYEQYF
.,TRBJ2-7,TRBV27,CASSSLSHEQYF
.,TRBJ2-1,TRBV3-1/TRBV3-2,CASSQGFLAGYGEQFF
.,TRBJ2-2,TRBV9,CASSNRGRGNTGELFF
.,TRBJ1-2,TRBV12-5,CASGFGDREYGYTF
.,TRBJ2-1,TRBV7-3,CASSPAGTPYNEQFF
.,TRBJ1-1,TRBV30,CAWSASVRNTEAFF
.,TRBJ1-4,TRBV6-1,CASSEIPGQGLGLFF
.,TRBJ2-4,TRBV4-2,CASSQDRAKNIQYF
.,TRBJ2-3,TRBV29-1,CSVERQPTDTQYF
.,TRBJ2-2,TRBV5-4,CASSPPGTGELFF
.,TRBJ1-5,TRBV2,CASRDREESNQPQHF
.,TRBJ1-1,TRBV5-4,CASSLPGRAQAAEAFF
few,TRBJ1-2,TRBV28,CASSLSRTGPLGYTF